What follows are 25 T cell receptor beta chains derived from one specimen sequenced in a study of CD8 T cells in Susac syndrome (dated by TCRdb to between 2018 and 2020). The library was produced with the immunoSEQ multiplex PCR assay. RNA was extracted using the RNeasy kit, and 0.5 to 1 microgram was reverse transcribed with random hexamers. The public reads were run again by TCRdb, first through fastp at Q25 and then through MiXCR, and only productive beta chains were kept. Identical CDR3 proteins give one entry, which carries the most common genes and DNA. The sample has more than 150,000 distinct CDR3 sequences on record, nearly 97% of them singletons. The ten biggest clones cover roughly 0.098% of the sample. The sample taken for sequencing was CD4+ T cells from PBMCs. The receptors were gathered from a human donor with Susac syndrome.

The chain employs TRBV9 and TRBJ2-1, with TRBD1 matching over 7 bases. Germline V gene data show CDR1 as SGDLS and CDR2 as YYNGEE. The CDR3 has 16 amino acids. J was trimmed by 4 bases and V by 0 bases; bases with no gene match: 7. The CDR3 region is CASSVVGTAYYNEQFF. In nucleotides, the CDR3 is TGTGCCAGCAGCGTAGTTGGGACAGCATATTACAATGAGCAGTTCTTC. The whole variable domain, remainder taken from reference TRBV9 and TRBJ2-1, is DSGVTQTPKHLITATGQRVTLRCSPRSGDLSVYWYQQSLDQGLQFLIQYYNGEERAKGNILERFSAQQFPDLHSELNLSSLELGDSALYFCASSVVGTAYYNEQFFGPGTRLTVL.

V is TRBV3-1 and J is TRBJ2-1, with unresolved D. V lost 4 bases and J lost 6, with 13 bases in between. The CDR3 is 14 residues long. Germline CDR1 LGHDT, CDR2 YNNKEL (reference sequence). DNA of the CDR3: TGTGCCAGCAGCCTACTCGCTTCTAGCAATGAGCAGTTCTTC. It is translated as CASSLLASSNEQFF.

V usage is TRBV6-6 and J usage is TRBJ2-1; TRBD2 is a possible D gene (7 bases). The CDR3 spans 15 residues. Germline CDR1 MNHNY, CDR2 SVGAGI (reference sequence). Between the trimmed V and J ends, which lost 5 bases and 6 bases, there was a span of 17 bases. The CDR3 region is CASSPWEGGVNEQFF. In DNA form, the CDR3 reads TGTGCCAGCAGTCCCTGGGAGGGGGGGGTCAATGAGCAGTTCTTC.

The chain has TRBV7-3 and TRBJ1-1; D is uncertain. The CDR3 is 16 amino acids. V was shortened by 2 bases and J by 1 base, with 14 bases between the two germline ends. CDR1 is SGHTA, CDR2 FQGTGA, per germline. Here the CDR3 DNA reads TGTGCCAGCAGCTTATTACACCATCCAGAGAACACTGAAGCTTTCTTT. Its translation: CASSLLHHPENTEAFF.

The J gene is TRBJ1-1, the V gene TRBV5-1; no clear D gene. Trimming removed 4 bases at V and 3 bases at J, with 13 bases between. The CDR3 runs 14 residues. Per germline, CDR1 SGHRS and CDR2 YFSETQ. The CDR3 spells CASSHDPGDTEAFF. The CDR3 DNA is TGCGCCAGCAGCCATGACCCGGGTGACACTGAAGCTTTCTTT.

This clonotype was counted once. The rearrangement uses TRBV7-9 and TRBJ2-7, with 11 positions matching TRBD1. The ends lost 6 bases at V and 5 bases at J; junction bases unmatched: 6. The CDR3 contains 14 residues. Germline V CDR1 and CDR2: SEHNR, FQNEAQ (reference sequence). CDR3 region: CASRGTGGSHEQYF. The CDR3 nucleotides are TGTGCCAGCAGGGGGACAGGGGGGTCCCACGAGCAGTACTTC.

The chain is built from TRBV2 and TRBJ1-6, with D perhaps matching TRBD1 (5 bases). With 7 bases removed from V and 6 bases from J, the gap between germline ends came to 10 bases. Germline CDR1 is SNHLY and CDR2 is FYNNEI. CDR3 length equals 13 residues. In nucleotides, the CDR3 is TGTGCCAGCAATAGGGGAAGTAATTCACCCCTCCACTTT. It translates to CASNRGSNSPLHF.

This chain joins TRBV5-1 and TRBJ2-1; D unclear. The V and J ends lost 0 bases and 4 bases respectively, with 11 bases between them. The length of the CDR3 is 15 residues. Per germline, CDR1 SGHRS and CDR2 YFSETQ. Here the CDR3 reads CASSLVFDGYNEQFF. Written as DNA, the CDR3 is TGCGCCAGCAGCTTGGTCTTCGACGGTTACAATGAGCAGTTCTTC.

The rearrangement uses TRBV15 and TRBJ1-2, with unresolved D. Trimming cost V 0 bases and J 4 bases, with 6 bases left between them. Germline CDR1 LNHNV, CDR2 YYDKDF (reference sequence). The CDR3 length is 13 residues. The CDR3 spells CATSREDFYGYTF. CDR3 in DNA: TGTGCCACCAGCAGAGAAGATTTCTATGGCTACACCTTC.

The V gene is TRBV3-1, the J gene TRBJ2-7; 7 positions match TRBD1. This CDR3 spans 14 amino acids. V shed 4 bases and J 7 bases; nucleotides not matched to a gene: 10. Germline assignment: CDR1 LGHDT and CDR2 YNNKEL (reference sequence). CDR3 loop: CASSPTGKGWEQYF. The CDR3 DNA is TGTGCCAGCAGCCCGACAGGGAAGGGGTGGGAGCAGTACTTC.

V usage is TRBV20-1 and J usage is TRBJ1-2; unclear D gene. CDR3 length: 13 residues. V lost 0 bases and J lost 4, with 9 bases in between. Germline V CDR1 and CDR2: DFQATT, SNEGSKA (reference sequence). CDR3 DNA sequence: TGCAGTGCTAGAGAAGGGATCCTCTATGGCTACACCTTC. Protein: CSAREGILYGYTF.

V usage is TRBV19 and J usage is TRBJ1-1; TRBD1 might be the D (5 bases). Germline CDR1 and CDR2: LNHDA and SQIVND (reference sequence). There are 13 residues in the CDR3. Trimming left V 6 bases short and J 4 bases short, with 12 bases between. The CDR3, as DNA: TGTGCCAGTAGGCAGGGTTTGGGCACTGAAGCTTTCTTT. This encodes CASRQGLGTEAFF.

In this sample, this clonotype turned up once. The chain couples TRBV6-6 to TRBJ2-7, with TRBD1 matching 11 bases. V was pared by 2 bases and J by 5 bases, with 8 bases of the junction left unmatched. Germline V gene sequence: CDR1 MNHNY, CDR2 SVGAGI (reference sequence). The CDR3 length is 16 residues. The CDR3 loop reads CASSYNSGTGGNEQYF. In nucleotides, the CDR3 is TGTGCCAGCAGTTACAACTCCGGGACAGGGGGGAACGAGCAGTACTTC.

The chain has TRBV19 and TRBJ1-2, with a possible D match to TRBD1 (5 bases). The CDR3 has 15 residues. V lost 4 bases to trimming and J lost 2 bases, with 14 bases between them. Germline lookup yields CDR1 LNHDA and CDR2 SQIVND (reference sequence). For the CDR3, the DNA is TGTGCCAGTAGTACCGGACCCTGGGGGAACTATGGCTACACCTTC. This encodes CASSTGPWGNYGYTF.

V usage is TRBV29-1 and J usage is TRBJ1-1; unclear D gene. Trimming took off 5 bases at V and 1 base at J, with 8 bases between the two ends. The CDR3 is 12 amino acids. Germline CDR1 is SQVTM and CDR2 is ANQGSEA. CDR3 sequence: CSVSQTNTEAFF. CDR3 in DNA: TGCAGCGTTTCTCAAACGAACACTGAAGCTTTCTTT.

V is TRBV20-1 and J is TRBJ1-1; weak D call: TRBD1 (6 bases). Trimming cost V 6 bases and J 11 bases, with 28 bases left between them. The germline gives CDR1 DFQATT, CDR2 SNEGSKA (reference sequence). The CDR3 spans 15 residues. The CDR3 sequence: CSANPLSGTPLGAFF. Written as DNA, the CDR3 is TGCAGTGCGAATCCCCTTTCCGGGACACCTTTGGGGGCTTTCTTT.

The genes are TRBV19 and TRBJ1-1; possibly TRBD1 for D (6 bases). CDR3 size: 14 residues. CDR1 and CDR2 from the germline V gene are LNHDA and SQIVND (reference sequence). The V and J ends lost 6 bases and 1 base respectively, with 12 bases between them. This chain's CDR3 is CASRTGTPNTEAFF. CDR3 in DNA: TGTGCCAGTAGGACCGGGACACCGAACACTGAAGCTTTCTTT.

The chain employs TRBV2 and TRBJ2-5, with D unclear. Trimming left V 6 bases short and J 1 base short, with 3 bases between. The CDR3 is made up of 11 amino acids. Germline V gene sequence: CDR1 SNHLY, CDR2 FYNNEI. As DNA, the CDR3 is TGTGCCAGCAGGGCCCAAGAGACCCAGTACTTC. Translation: CASRAQETQYF.

This sequence joins TRBV29-1 and TRBJ1-1, with no clear D. Trimming took off 5 bases at V and 5 bases at J, with 12 bases between the two ends. This CDR3 spans 12 amino acids. Germline V gives CDR1 SQVTM, CDR2 ANQGSEA. CDR3 protein: CSVWRGGTEAFF. The CDR3 nucleotides read TGCAGCGTTTGGCGGGGAGGGACTGAAGCTTTCTTT.

V usage is TRBV5-4 and J usage is TRBJ2-5; 9 nucleotides match TRBD1. The CDR3 totals 16 residues. Trimming removed 4 bases from V and 2 bases from J; junction bases left unmatched: 9. Germline-derived CDR1 and CDR2 are SGHNT and YYREEE (reference sequence). CDR3 residues: CASSPRTGTGQETQYF. The CDR3 nucleotides are TGTGCCAGCAGCCCCCGAACCGGGACAGGGCAAGAGACCCAGTACTTC.

The chain carries TRBV6-5 and TRBJ2-7; D might be TRBD1 (5 bases). The CDR3 covers 15 residues. Germline V gene data show CDR1 as MNHEY and CDR2 as SVGAGI. The V end was cut by 4 bases, the J end by 0 bases, with 13 bases between. The chain's CDR3 is CASSWGQGLSYEQYF. For the CDR3, the DNA is TGTGCCAGCAGTTGGGGCCAGGGCCTCTCCTACGAGCAGTACTTC.

The rearrangement joins TRBV4-2 to TRBJ2-7, with a weak D call TRBD2 (6 bases). Germline loops: CDR1 LGHNA, CDR2 YNFKEQ. The CDR3 is 16 amino acids. V shed 0 bases and J shed 6 bases, with 18 bases lying between them. CDR3 nucleotides: TGTGCCAGCAGCCAAGATCCCCCGGAGGGCGTAACCGAGCAGTACTTC. Translation: CASSQDPPEGVTEQYF.

The chain is built from TRBV18 and TRBJ2-7, with D possibly called TRBD1 or TRBD2 (5 bases each). This CDR3 region has 16 residues. Looked up from germline, CDR1 is KGHSH and CDR2 is LQKENI. Trimming removed 1 base from V and 0 bases from J, with 13 bases in between. DNA of the CDR3: TGTGCCAGCTCACCACAACAGGTGGGGAGCTCCTACGAGCAGTACTTC. Translating it yields CASSPQQVGSSYEQYF.

This rearrangement joins TRBV12-3 or TRBV12-4 to TRBJ2-5; possibly TRBD1 or TRBD2 for D (5 bases each). Trimming removed 2 bases from V and 5 bases from J, with 12 bases in between. The CDR3 has 14 residues. Here the CDR3 DNA reads TGTGCCAGCAGTTTAAGGGACCTGGTGGAGACCCAGTACTTC. It is translated as CASSLRDLVETQYF.

V usage is TRBV20-1 and J usage is TRBJ2-2, with D hard to call. The germline CDR1 and CDR2 sequences are DFQATT and SNEGSKA (reference sequence). This CDR3 region has 13 residues. Trimming removed 3 bases at V and 4 bases at J, with 9 bases between. CDR3 residues: CSASGDLTGELFF. CDR3 in DNA: TGCAGTGCTAGTGGCGACCTCACCGGGGAGCTGTTTTTT.